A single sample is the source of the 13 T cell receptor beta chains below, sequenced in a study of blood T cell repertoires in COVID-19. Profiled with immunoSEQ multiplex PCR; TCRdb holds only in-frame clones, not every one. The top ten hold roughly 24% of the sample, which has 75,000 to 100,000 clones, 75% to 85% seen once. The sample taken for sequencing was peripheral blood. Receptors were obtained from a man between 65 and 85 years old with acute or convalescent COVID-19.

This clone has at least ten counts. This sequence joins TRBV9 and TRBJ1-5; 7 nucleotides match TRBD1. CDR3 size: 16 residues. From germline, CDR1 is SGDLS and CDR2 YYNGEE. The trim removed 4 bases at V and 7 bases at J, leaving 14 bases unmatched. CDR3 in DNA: TGTGCCAGCAGCCCAGGGGGACAGCCTATCCTCCAGCCCCAGCATTTT. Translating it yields CASSPGGQPILQPQHF. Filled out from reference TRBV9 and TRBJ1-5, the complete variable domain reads DSGVTQTPKHLITATGQRVTLRCSPRSGDLSVYWYQQSLDQGLQFLIQYYNGEERAKGNILERFSAQQFPDLHSELNLSSLELGDSALYFCASSPGGQPILQPQHFGDGTRLSIL.

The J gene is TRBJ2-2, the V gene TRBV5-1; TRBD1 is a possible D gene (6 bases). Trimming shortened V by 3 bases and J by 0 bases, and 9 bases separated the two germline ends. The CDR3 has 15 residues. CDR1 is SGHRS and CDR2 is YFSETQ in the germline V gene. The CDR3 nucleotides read TGCGCCAGCAGCTCCAGGGGCGCGAACACCGGGGAGCTGTTTTTT. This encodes CASSSRGANTGELFF. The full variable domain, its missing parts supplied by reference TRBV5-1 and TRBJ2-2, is KAGVTQTPRYLIKTRGQQVTLSCSPISGHRSVSWYQQTPGQGLQFLFEYFSETQRNKGNFPGRFSGRQFSNSRSEMNVSTLELGDSALYLCASSSRGANTGELFFGEGSRLTVL.

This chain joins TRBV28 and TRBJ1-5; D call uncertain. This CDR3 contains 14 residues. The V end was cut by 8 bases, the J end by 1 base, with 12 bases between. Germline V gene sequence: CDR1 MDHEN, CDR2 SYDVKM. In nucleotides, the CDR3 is TGTGCCAGCGTTCCGCCAGGAAGCAATCAGCCCCAGCATTTT. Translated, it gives CASVPPGSNQPQHF. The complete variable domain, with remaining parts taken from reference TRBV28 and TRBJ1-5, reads DVKVTQSSRYLVKRTGEKVFLECVQDMDHENMFWYRQDPGLGLRLIYFSYDVKMKEKGDIPEGYSVSREKKERFSLILESASTNQTSMYLCASVPPGSNQPQHFGDGTRLSIL.

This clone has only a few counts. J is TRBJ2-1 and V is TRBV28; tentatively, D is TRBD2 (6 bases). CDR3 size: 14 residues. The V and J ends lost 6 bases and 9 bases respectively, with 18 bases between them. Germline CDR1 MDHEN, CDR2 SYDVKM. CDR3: CASRRPPGGTEQFF. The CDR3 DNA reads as TGTGCCAGCAGAAGACCCCCTGGGGGGACTGAGCAGTTCTTC.

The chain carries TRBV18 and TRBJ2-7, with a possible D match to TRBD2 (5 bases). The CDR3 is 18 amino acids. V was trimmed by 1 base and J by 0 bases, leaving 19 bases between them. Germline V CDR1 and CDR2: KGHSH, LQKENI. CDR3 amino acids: CASSPQVLASTNSYEQYF. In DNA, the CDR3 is TGTGCCAGCTCACCACAGGTGTTAGCGTCCACAAACTCCTACGAGCAGTACTTC.

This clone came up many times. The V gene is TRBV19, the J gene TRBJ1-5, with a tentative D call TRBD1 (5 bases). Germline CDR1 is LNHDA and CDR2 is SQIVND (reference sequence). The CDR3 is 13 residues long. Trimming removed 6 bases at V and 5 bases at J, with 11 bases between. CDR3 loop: CASRMTAHQPQHF. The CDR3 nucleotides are TGTGCCAGTAGGATGACAGCTCATCAGCCCCAGCATTTT.

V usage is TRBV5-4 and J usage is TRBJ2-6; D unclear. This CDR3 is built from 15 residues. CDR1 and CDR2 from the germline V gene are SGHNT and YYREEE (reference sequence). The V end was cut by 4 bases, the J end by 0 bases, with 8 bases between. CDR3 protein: CASSRSSSGANVLTF. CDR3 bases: TGTGCCAGCAGCCGGAGTAGCTCTGGGGCCAACGTCCTGACTTTC.

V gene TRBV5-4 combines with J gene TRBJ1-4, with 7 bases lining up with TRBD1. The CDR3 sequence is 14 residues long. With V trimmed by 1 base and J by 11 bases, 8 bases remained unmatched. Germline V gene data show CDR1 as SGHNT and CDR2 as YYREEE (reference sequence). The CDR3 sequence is CASSLPGTEAKLFF. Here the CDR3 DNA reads TGTGCCAGCAGCTTGCCCGGGACAGAGGCGAAACTGTTTTTT.

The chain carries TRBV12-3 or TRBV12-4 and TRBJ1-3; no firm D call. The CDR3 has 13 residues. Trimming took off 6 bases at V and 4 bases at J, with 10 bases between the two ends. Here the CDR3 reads CASSRHRGNTIYF. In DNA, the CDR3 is TGTGCCAGCAGCCGACATAGGGGAAACACCATATATTTT.

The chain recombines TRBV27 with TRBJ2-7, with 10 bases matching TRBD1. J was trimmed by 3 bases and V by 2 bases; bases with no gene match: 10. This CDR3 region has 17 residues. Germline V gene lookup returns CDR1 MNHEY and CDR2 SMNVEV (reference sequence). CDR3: CASSLRRPGQGHYEQYF. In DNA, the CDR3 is TGTGCCAGCAGTTTAAGGCGACCGGGACAGGGGCACTACGAGCAGTACTTC.

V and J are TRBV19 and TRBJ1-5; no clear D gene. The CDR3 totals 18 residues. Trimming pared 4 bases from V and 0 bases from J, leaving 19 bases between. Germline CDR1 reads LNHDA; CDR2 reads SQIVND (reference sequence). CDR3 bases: TGTGCCAGTAGTACCCTTCTCGCGACGGGGAATAGCAATCAGCCCCAGCATTTT. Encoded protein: CASSTLLATGNSNQPQHF.

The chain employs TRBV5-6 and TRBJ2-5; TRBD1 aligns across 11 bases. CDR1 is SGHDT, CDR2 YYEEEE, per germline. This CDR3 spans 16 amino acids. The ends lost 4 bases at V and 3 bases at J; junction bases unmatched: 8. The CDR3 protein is CASSVVWTGGEETQYF. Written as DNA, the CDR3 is TGTGCCAGCAGCGTTGTTTGGACAGGGGGCGAAGAGACCCAGTACTTC. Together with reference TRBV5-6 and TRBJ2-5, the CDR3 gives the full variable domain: DAGVTQSPTHLIKTRGQQVTLRCSPKSGHDTVSWYQQALGQGPQFIFQYYEEEERQRGNFPDRFSGHQFPNYSSELNVNALLLGDSALYLCASSVVWTGGEETQYFGPGTRLLVL.

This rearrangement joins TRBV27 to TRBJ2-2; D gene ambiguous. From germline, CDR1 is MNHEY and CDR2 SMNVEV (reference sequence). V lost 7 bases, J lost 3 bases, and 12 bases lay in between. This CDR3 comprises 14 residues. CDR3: CASTSRVHTGELFF. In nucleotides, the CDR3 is TGTGCCAGCACCTCCCGGGTCCACACCGGGGAGCTGTTTTTT.